These 8 T cell receptor beta chains originate from one sample sequenced in a study of shared clonotypes between healthy human individuals. Sequenced by immunoSEQ multiplex PCR; TCRdb stores in-frame clones only, minus some. The sample shows some 2.1 million clones, roughly 95% of them seen only once. Naive CD8 populations comprised CD45RO-negative cells positively selected for CCR7, excluding terminally differentiated effector memory CD45RA+ cells. The sample consisted of naive CD8+ T cells sorted from blood. The receptors derive from a man younger than 35 in good health.

For the CDR3, the DNA is TGTGCCAGCAGTTGGGACCCGGAAGAGACCCAGTACTTC. Encoded protein: CASSWDPEETQYF. The chain couples TRBV27 to TRBJ2-5; the D gene could be TRBD1 or TRBD2 (5 bases each). V lost 4 bases, J lost 3 bases, and 9 bases lay in between. This CDR3 has 13 residues. CDR1 is MNHEY and CDR2 is SMNVEV in the germline V gene (reference sequence).

About this clone itself: Additional DNA sequences in this sample encode the identical CDR3. The chain uses TRBV27 and TRBJ2-7; D is tentatively TRBD1 or TRBD2 (5 bases each). The CDR3 has 14 amino acids. V lost 0 bases and J lost 2, with 8 bases in between. Germline V CDR1 and CDR2: MNHEY, SMNVEV (reference sequence). The CDR3 loop is CASSLSGTTYEQYF. The DNA of the CDR3 is TGTGCCAGCAGTTTATCGGGGACCACCTACGAGCAGTACTTC.

Turning to this clone: One end of the junction fails to match germline, which may point to a read error. This sequence joins TRBV6-1 and TRBJ2-7; 11 nucleotides align to TRBD2. CDR3 length: 15 residues. Germline-derived CDR1 and CDR2 are MNHNS and SASEGT. The CDR3, as DNA: TGTGCCAGCAGGGAAGGACTAGCGGGTGAATACGAGCAGTACTTC. It encodes CASREGLAGEYEQYF.

V usage is TRBV7-9 and J usage is TRBJ1-5; D is ambiguous. Germline V CDR1 and CDR2: SEHNR, FQNEAQ (reference sequence). CDR3 length: 13 residues. Between the trimmed V and J ends, which lost 2 bases and 6 bases, there was a span of 8 bases. The chain's CDR3 is CASSLSDIQPQHF. CDR3 DNA: TGTGCCAGCAGCTTAAGTGATATTCAGCCCCAGCATTTT.

The chain recombines TRBV10-3 with TRBJ2-2; TRBD2 aligns across 13 bases. The germline V gene encodes CDR1 ENHRY and CDR2 SYGVKD. CDR3 length: 17 residues. V was clipped by 2 bases and J by 6 bases; unmatched bases: 6. CDR3 region: CAISEPGLAGYAGELFF. The CDR3 bases are TGTGCCATCAGTGAGCCGGGACTAGCGGGATACGCCGGGGAGCTGTTTTTT.

The chain combines TRBV30 with TRBJ1-4; unclear D gene. Trimming cost V 5 bases and J 8 bases, with 9 bases left between them. Germline values: CDR1 GTSNPN, CDR2 SVGIG (reference sequence). This CDR3 comprises 11 residues. The CDR3 DNA is TGTGCCTGGGATTACGGGGAAAAACTGTTTTTT. Amino acid sequence: CAWDYGEKLFF. Drawing the rest from reference TRBV30 and TRBJ1-4, the complete variable domain is SQTIHQWPATLVQPVGSPLSLECTVEGTSNPNLYWYRQAAGRGLQLLFYSVGIGQISSEVPQNLSASRPQDRQFILSSKKLLLSDSGFYLCAWDYGEKLFFGSGTQLSVL.

The V and J genes are TRBV7-9 and TRBJ2-5; D may be TRBD1 (6 bases). This CDR3 contains 12 residues. Trimming took off 7 bases at V and 9 bases at J, with 15 bases between the two ends. Germline-derived CDR1 and CDR2 are SEHNR and FQNEAQ (reference sequence). CDR3 DNA sequence: TGTGCCAGCAATGACAGGCGAGGGGCCCAGTACTTC. Protein: CASNDRRGAQYF.

This rearrangement joins TRBV30 to TRBJ1-2; tentative D call: TRBD1 (5 bases). The germline CDR1 and CDR2 sequences are GTSNPN and SVGIG (reference sequence). V was cut by 8 bases and J by 7 bases, with 17 bases left in between. The CDR3 extends over 12 amino acids. The CDR3 bases are TGTGCCGCCCCCCGGGGGGAAGGTGGCTACACCTTC. Translation: CAAPRGEGGYTF.